The TCR beta chain under discussion was sequenced for a study of shared clonotypes between healthy human individuals. Overall study findings and caveats: Depth of sequencing was expected to influence donor clonotype sharing.

After removal of 6 bases from V and 5 bases from J, the junction contained 25 bases not matched to a gene. Germline V lookup: CDR1 LGHNT, CDR2 FRNRAP. The CDR3 has 19 amino acids. Of note for this clone: Its antigen remains unknown.

CD45RO-negative, CCR7-selected cells formed the naive CD8 fraction, which excluded terminally differentiated effector memory CD45RA+ cells. Profiled with immunoSEQ multiplex PCR; TCRdb holds only in-frame clones, not every one. In the table there are 800,000 to 950,000 clones, around 96% of which are singletons. What was sequenced was naive CD8+ T cells sorted from blood. The rearrangement uses TRBV12-5 and TRBJ2-7; 7 bases agree with TRBD2. This TCR came from a man between 25 and 39 years old in good health. CDR3 region: CASGLNRDGKRDPPHEQYF. The DNA of the CDR3 is TGTGCTAGTGGACTAAACCGGGACGGAAAGCGGGACCCCCCCCACGAGCAGTACTTC.